This T cell receptor beta chain derives from a study of CD8+ T cells in alopecia areata. As for the study in general: Grafting placed skin from approximately 6-12-month-old C3H/HeJ donors with spontaneous alopecia onto approximately 6-11-week-old female C3H/HeJ mice. Study results and limitations: Elevated clonality characterized lesional scalp relative to normal scalp, particularly in alopecia totalis/universalis.

Following RNA extraction, reverse transcription yielded cDNA that acted as the sequencing template. Clones were sequenced by immunoSEQ multiplex PCR, and TCRdb holds only the in-frame ones, with some missing. This table holds about 300,000 clones with no singletons; the top ten claim roughly 1.2%. Cells from pooled cutaneous lymph nodes were sorted by CD4, CD8alpha, NKG2D, NKG2ACE and other markers. In this sample, this clone turned up many times. As yet, its antigen is unknown. The germline and genes are mouse ones. Sequencing ends 4 residues short of the CDR3 end; the germline J gene provides the rest. This specimen includes other DNA sequences encoding the same CDR3. The V end was cut by 0 bases, the J end by 0 bases, with 6 bases between. There are 14 residues in the CDR3. CDR1 is MNHDT, CDR2 YYDKIL, per germline.

The source is a C3H/HeJ mouse with alopecia areata. The mice in this strain carry MHC haplotype H2-k. The rearrangement joins TRBV17 to TRBJ2-7, with a tentative D call TRBD1 (6 bases). The sequenced sample consisted of CD4+ T cells sorted from a lymph node. The DNA read from the CDR3 is TGTGCTAGCAGTAGAGACAGGGGCTCCTAT. Its translation is CASSRDRGSY. The complete CDR3 reads CASSRDRGSYEQYF. Full variable domain (outside the CDR3, taken from reference TRBV17 and TRBJ2-7): DTTVKQNPRYKLARVGKPVNLICSQTMNHDTMYWYQKKPNQAPKLLLFYYDKILNREADTFEKFQSSRPNNSFCSLYIGSAGLEYSAMYLCASSRDRGSYEQYFGPGTRLTVL.